Below, one TCR beta chain is given with its context. This entry comes from a study of T cell changes during pregnancy in multiple sclerosis. This CDR3 is 16 amino acids long. Looked up from germline, CDR1 is SGHRS and CDR2 is YFSETQ. V gave up 4 bases and J gave up 5 bases; unmatched junction bases: 14. Clones were sequenced by immunoSEQ multiplex PCR, and TCRdb holds only the in-frame ones, with some missing. The sample has just under 95,000 clones; around 92% are singletons. The clonotype originates from a female donor with multiple sclerosis, enrolled in a pregnancy study. V usage is TRBV5-1 and J usage is TRBJ2-5, with 7 nucleotides matching TRBD2. Sequenced material: peripheral blood, taken in the first trimester of pregnancy. CDR3 amino acids: CASSRGFSNGGETQYF. The CDR3 bases are TGCGCCAGCAGCAGGGGTTTTAGCAACGGGGGGGAGACCCAGTACTTC.